What follows describes a single TCR beta chain. Its antigen is unknown. Healthy and HIV-negative, the adult donors had no recent acute infections or vaccinations. In the original workflow: From ImmunoSEQ came sequences covering only the junction and carrying no quality scores, so filtering differed. Here immunoSEQ multiplex PCR was the method, and the copy in TCRdb shows in-frame clones only, minus some. For V, J and clone size, that table is used; D and trimming come from the DNA. The table has under 1,100,000 clones, around four fifths seen once; the top ten hold roughly 1.4%. The data were obtained in a study of shared clonotypes between healthy human individuals. Findings and caveats of the study: Sampling included only blood; tissue repertoires likely differ. Generation probabilities were higher for clonotypes shared across all four sorted-subset donors than for unshared ones.

Unmatched junction bases numbered 6, after V lost 4 bases and J lost 5 bases. Germline CDR1 and CDR2: SGHDT and YYEEEE. This CDR3 comprises 14 residues. V usage is TRBV5-6 and J usage is TRBJ1-2; 9 bases align to TRBD1. The source material was memory CD4+ T cells sorted from blood. The subset was: CD45RA-negative fraction. The TCR was taken from a young man in good health. CDR3 loop: CASSPGQGPYGYTF. The CDR3 DNA reads TGTGCCAGCAGCCCCGGACAGGGGCCATATGGCTACACCTTC.